A selection of T cell receptor beta chains follows, all from one sample in a study of blood T cell repertoires in COVID-19. Repertoires were generated with immunoSEQ multiplex PCR, while TCRdb's copy carries only in-frame clones and drops some. Of roughly 160,000 clones listed, roughly nine tenths are singletons. The specimen was peripheral blood. These receptors all come from a man in his 60s with acute or convalescent COVID-19. Each CDR3 is given with its conserved first and last residue. D genes are given only for firm matches. Clone size appears in some rows only: once, few, many, or a class for an expanded clone.

v_gene	d_gene	abundance	j_gene	CDR3aa	CDR3nt
TRBV30	-	-	TRBJ1-1	CAWSVNRNTEAFF	TGTGCCTGGAGTGTTAACAGGAACACTGAAGCTTTCTTT
TRBV29-1	-	-	TRBJ2-3	CSDREITDTQYF	TGCAGCGACAGGGAGATCACAGATACGCAGTATTTT
TRBV2	-	-	TRBJ1-1	CAIDRTNTEAFF	TGTGCCATCGACAGGACGAACACTGAAGCTTTCTTT
TRBV27	TRBD2	many	TRBJ2-3	CASSKRVFGRGGLDTQYF	TGTGCCAGCAGTAAAAGGGTATTTGGGCGGGGGGGCCTGGATACGCAGTATTTT
TRBV11-2	TRBD1	-	TRBJ2-2	CASSSLWGQGSTGELFF	TGTGCCAGCAGCTCACTATGGGGACAGGGGTCCACCGGGGAGCTGTTTTTT
TRBV5-5	-	-	TRBJ2-7	CASSNSYEQYF	TGTGCCAGCAGCAACTCTTACGAGCAGTACTTC
TRBV6-1	-	-	TRBJ1-6	CASSEARLDPPLHF	TGTGCCAGCAGTGAAGCGCGTTTAGATCCACCCCTCCACTTT
TRBV11-2	TRBD1	-	TRBJ2-7	CASSLGTGKYEQYF	TGTGCCAGCAGCTTAGGGACAGGGAAGTACGAGCAGTACTTC
TRBV10-1	-	-	TRBJ1-2	CASSETRVSGYTF	TGCGCCAGCAGTGAGACCAGGGTGTCCGGCTACACCTTC
TRBV7-8	-	-	TRBJ1-2	CASSLSRGAGGYTF	TGTGCCAGCAGCCTTTCGCGGGGGGCAGGTGGCTACACCTTC
TRBV27	TRBD1	-	TRBJ1-1	CASSLGQGSVTEAFF	TGTGCCAGCAGTTTAGGACAGGGCTCTGTCACTGAAGCTTTCTTT
TRBV6-5	-	-	TRBJ1-2	CASSQRDYGYTF	TGTGCCAGCAGCCAGCGAGACTATGGCTACACCTTC
TRBV7-2	TRBD1	-	TRBJ2-3	CASSLAGDRATDTQYF	TGTGCCAGCAGCTTAGCGGGGGACAGGGCCACAGATACGCAGTATTTT
TRBV29-1	-	once	TRBJ2-2	CSVPLALWSGELFF	TGCAGCGTCCCTCTAGCCCTCTGGTCCGGGGAGCTGTTTTTT
TRBV27	TRBD1	-	TRBJ1-6	CASRVRDRGLSPLHF	TGTGCCAGCAGGGTCCGGGACAGGGGACTTTCACCCCTCCACTTT
TRBV27	-	-	TRBJ1-1	CASSFQAGTSAEAFF	TGTGCCAGCAGTTTTCAGGCCGGGACAAGCGCTGAAGCTTTCTTT
TRBV18	-	-	TRBJ1-2	CASSPNSESNYGYTF	TGTGCCAGCTCACCAAATAGCGAATCTAACTATGGCTACACCTTC
TRBV25-1	-	-	TRBJ1-2	CASTKRENYGYTF	TGTGCCAGCACCAAAAGGGAGAACTATGGCTACACCTTC
TRBV10-3	-	-	TRBJ1-2	CAILPGTKSGYTF	TGTGCCATCCTACCCGGGACTAAAAGTGGCTACACCTTC
TRBV12-3/TRBV12-4	-	once	TRBJ1-5	CASSFNGGQPQHF	TGTGCCAGCAGTTTTAATGGCGGTCAGCCCCAGCATTTT